These 17 T cell receptor beta chains came from one sample sequenced in a study of blood T cell repertoires in COVID-19. Only in-frame clones appear in the TCRdb table, and some are missing; sequencing was by immunoSEQ multiplex PCR. The sample comprises 150,000 to 200,000 clones, around 76% of which are singletons, and about 8.4% rests with the top ten. The specimen was peripheral blood. Every receptor here comes from a woman aged 70-85 years with acute or convalescent COVID-19.

CDR3 sequence (DNA): TGTGCCATCAGTGATAGGGACAGGAGCTCTGGAAACACCATATATTTT. Amino acid sequence: CAISDRDRSSGNTIYF. The chain employs TRBV10-3 and TRBJ1-3, with 8 bases matching TRBD1. CDR1 is ENHRY, CDR2 SYGVKD, per germline. The CDR3 has 16 amino acids. V gave up 3 bases and J gave up 0 bases; unmatched junction bases: 4.

The chain carries TRBV29-1 and TRBJ1-2; TRBD1 aligns across 8 bases. Germline CDR1 is SQVTM and CDR2 is ANQGSEA. Trimming cost V 2 bases and J 7 bases; bases outside gene matches: 9. The CDR3 spans 14 residues. The CDR3 DNA reads as TGCAGCGTTGAACCCCTTGCAGGGGGCCTTGGCTACACCTTC. Translated: CSVEPLAGGLGYTF.

The sample holds one count of this clone. CDR3 residues: CASSEDTTEAFF. The CDR3 bases are TGTGCCAGCAGTGAAGACACCACTGAAGCTTTCTTT. This chain links TRBV6-1 with TRBJ1-1; D remains unclear. The CDR3 totals 12 residues. Trimming pared 1 base from V and 4 bases from J, leaving 4 bases between. Germline CDR1 and CDR2: MNHNS and SASEGT.

The gene calls are TRBV5-5 and TRBJ2-7, with D hard to call. This CDR3 contains 16 residues. CDR1 is SGHKS and CDR2 is YYEKEE in the germline V gene (reference sequence). Trimming removed 0 bases at V and 7 bases at J, with 20 bases between. CDR3 sequence (DNA): TGTGCCAGCAGCTTGGGGGTCGGTACTACCCAAGGAGAGCAGTACTTC. Protein product: CASSLGVGTTQGEQYF.

The gene calls are TRBV12-3 or TRBV12-4 and TRBJ1-5, with D maybe TRBD1 (5 bases). V shed 4 bases and J shed 3 bases, with 7 bases lying between them. The CDR3 loop spans 13 amino acids. For the CDR3, the DNA is TGTGCCAGCAGTTCAGGGTACAATCAGCCCCAGCATTTT. This codes for CASSSGYNQPQHF.

This clone came up a few times. This sequence joins TRBV6-6 and TRBJ2-4, with 10 bases aligning to TRBD2. V shed 5 bases, J shed 6 bases, and the junction held 13 bases outside the gene matches. CDR1 is MNHNY, CDR2 SVGAGI, per germline (reference sequence). The CDR3 is 17 residues long. CDR3 DNA: TGTGCCAGCAGTCCCCAGAAGCGGGAGGGCCTGGGAAACATTCAGTACTTC. This translates into CASSPQKREGLGNIQYF.

The chain uses TRBV28 and TRBJ1-4; tentatively, D is TRBD1 (6 bases). This CDR3 has 14 residues. CDR1 is MDHEN and CDR2 is SYDVKM in the germline V gene. Trimming removed 4 bases from V and 8 bases from J, with 14 bases in between. The CDR3 region is CASSSTGLQEKLFF. The CDR3 nucleotides are TGTGCCAGCAGTTCAACAGGGTTGCAGGAAAAACTGTTTTTT.

The rearrangement joins TRBV21-1 to TRBJ2-7; TRBD2 was called by the table and not checked on the DNA. TRBV21-1 counts as a pseudogene. The CDR3 spans 18 residues. Here the CDR3 DNA reads TGTGCCAGCAGCAAAGAGCAGAGGCTTCCTTTTCCCTCCTACGAGCAGTACTTC. It specifies CASSKEQRLPFPSYEQYF.

The V and J genes are TRBV3-1 (or the pseudogene TRBV3-2) and TRBJ2-3; no definite D call. CDR1 and CDR2 (germline): LGHDT, YNNKEL (reference sequence). The CDR3 sequence is 13 residues long. V lost 0 bases, J lost 5 bases, and 6 bases lay in between. The CDR3 sequence is CASSQDSLDTQYF. The DNA for the CDR3 is TGTGCCAGCAGCCAAGATAGCTTAGATACGCAGTATTTT.

The J gene is TRBJ2-1, the V gene TRBV3-1 (or the pseudogene TRBV3-2), with D perhaps matching TRBD1 (6 bases). V lost 6 bases and J lost 12, with 15 bases in between. CDR3 length: 12 residues. Germline CDR1 reads LGHDT; CDR2 reads YNNKEL (reference sequence). CDR3 bases: TGTGCCAGCAGTGGCAGGGGCGGAGGGCAGTTCTTC. Protein sequence: CASSGRGGGQFF.

V usage is TRBV12-3 or TRBV12-4 and J usage is TRBJ2-5; D gene uncertain. The CDR3 spans 13 residues. V lost 2 bases, J lost 4 bases, and 8 bases lay in between. The CDR3 sequence: CASSLFHGETQYF. The CDR3, as DNA: TGTGCCAGCAGTTTATTTCACGGAGAGACCCAGTACTTC.

The J gene is TRBJ1-2, the V gene TRBV6-5; tentative D call: TRBD1 (5 bases). This CDR3 is built from 13 residues. V lost 6 bases and J 1 base, leaving 9 bases between the germline ends. The germline V gene encodes CDR1 MNHEY and CDR2 SVGAGI. The CDR3 nucleotides read TGTGCCAGCAGAGACAGTAATAACTATGGCTACACCTTC. Translating it yields CASRDSNNYGYTF.

The V and J genes are TRBV7-2 and TRBJ1-6, with D perhaps matching TRBD1 (5 bases). Looked up from germline, CDR1 is SGHTA and CDR2 is FQGNSA. Trimming took 5 bases from V and 8 from J, leaving 16 bases between them. This CDR3 spans 15 amino acids. CDR3 sequence reads: CASSQAGFGDSPLHF. The CDR3 coding sequence is TGTGCCAGCAGCCAAGCAGGGTTTGGCGATTCACCCCTCCACTTT.

The rearrangement uses TRBV30 and TRBJ2-2, with D perhaps TRBD2 (5 bases). There are 16 residues in the CDR3. Germline V gene sequence: CDR1 GTSNPN, CDR2 SVGIG (reference sequence). The V end was cut by 0 bases, the J end by 5 bases, with 16 bases between. The CDR3 coding sequence is TGTGCCTGGAGTGTACGAGTGGGAGAGGGTACCGGGGAGCTGTTTTTT. Translated, it gives CAWSVRVGEGTGELFF.

The genes are TRBV5-1 and TRBJ2-5; D is perhaps TRBD1 (5 bases). Per the germline V gene, CDR1 is SGHRS and CDR2 is YFSETQ. There are 14 residues in the CDR3. V shed 3 bases and J shed 1 base, with 10 bases lying between them. CDR3 amino acids: CASSSQGSQETQYF. The DNA of the CDR3 is TGCGCCAGCAGCTCTCAGGGCTCCCAAGAGACCCAGTACTTC.

The chain is built from TRBV7-2 and TRBJ2-2; a possible D gene is TRBD2 (6 bases). The CDR3 contains 17 residues. The V end was cut by 5 bases, the J end by 3 bases, with 19 bases between. Germline V lookup: CDR1 SGHTA, CDR2 FQGNSA. CDR3: CASSTSGRIGHTGELFF. Here the CDR3 DNA reads TGTGCCAGCAGCACCAGTGGGAGGATAGGGCACACCGGGGAGCTGTTTTTT.

This clone is a singleton in its sample. V gene TRBV19 combines with J gene TRBJ1-3, with D unresolved. CDR1 is LNHDA, CDR2 SQIVND, per germline (reference sequence). The CDR3 is 16 residues long. V lost 7 bases and J lost 0, with 16 bases in between. In DNA form, the CDR3 reads TGTGCCAGTACGTCGAACTTCGGGATCTCTGGAAACACCATATATTTT. It translates to CASTSNFGISGNTIYF.